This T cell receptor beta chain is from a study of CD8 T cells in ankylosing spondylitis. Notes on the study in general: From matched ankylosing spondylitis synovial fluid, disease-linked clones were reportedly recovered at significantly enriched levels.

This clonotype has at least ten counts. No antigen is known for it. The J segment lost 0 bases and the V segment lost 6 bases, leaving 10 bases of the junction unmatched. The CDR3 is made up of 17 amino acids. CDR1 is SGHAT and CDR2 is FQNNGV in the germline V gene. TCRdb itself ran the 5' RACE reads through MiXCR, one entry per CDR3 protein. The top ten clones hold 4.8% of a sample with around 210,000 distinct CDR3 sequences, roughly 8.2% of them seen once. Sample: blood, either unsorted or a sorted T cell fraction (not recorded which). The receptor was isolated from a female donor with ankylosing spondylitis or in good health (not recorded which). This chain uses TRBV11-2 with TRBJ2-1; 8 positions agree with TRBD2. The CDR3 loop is CASRAGRGRSSYNEQFF. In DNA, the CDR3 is TGTGCCAGCAGGGCCGGGCGCGGGAGGAGCTCCTACAATGAGCAGTTCTTC.